These T cell receptor beta chains were read from a single sample in a study of blood T cell dynamics during melanoma immunotherapy. TCRdb's table, derived via immunoSEQ multiplex PCR, lists solely in-frame clones and lacks some. The sample gives about 14,000 clones, 70% to 90% of which show up once; approximately 6.6% is in the top ten. The sample here was blood, taken from a patient treated with checkpoint blockade. The source is a human donor with melanoma. The conserved cysteine and the conserved F or W are not part of the CDR3 here. D genes are given only for firm matches. A row's size may be missing; if present it is once, few, many or a size class.

>TRBJ2-7|TRBV7-2|NA|NA
ASSLVRGAKEQY
>TRBJ1-5|TRBV7-2|TRBD1|NA
ASSLRTGNQPQH
>TRBJ2-1|TRBV5-5|TRBD2|NA
ASSPGLAGGRSEEQF
>TRBJ2-2|TRBV9|TRBD1|once
ASSVAGTGVSTGELF
>TRBJ2-3|TRBV29-1|TRBD1|NA
SVDRQGLGTDTQY
>TRBJ1-4|TRBV7-9|NA|once
ASSRGLGNEKLF
>TRBJ1-2|TRBV6-1|TRBD1|NA
ASRQGAYGYT
>TRBJ1-2|TRBV7-3|NA|NA
ASSPGLGYGYT
>TRBJ1-1|TRBV7-8|NA|NA
ASSLLGTRRNTEAF
>TRBJ2-3|TRBV7-3|NA|NA
ASSLQGGASPDTQY
>TRBJ1-2|TRBV7-2|NA|NA
ASSPGGSKESYT
>TRBJ1-2|TRBV19|NA|NA
ASLRDPGDYGYT
>TRBJ2-5|TRBV25-1|TRBD2|once
ASSTPGLGATQY
>TRBJ2-6|TRBV5-3|NA|NA
ARNLQVEQSRANVLT
>TRBJ2-4|TRBV2|NA|few
ASRPGGAKNIQY
>TRBJ1-4|TRBV6-1|NA|NA
ASREFEKLF
>TRBJ2-1|TRBV7-9|NA|NA
ASSPAGTGHNEQF
>TRBJ1-4|TRBV6-1|NA|NA
ASSESRGNEKLF
>TRBJ2-1|TRBV19|NA|once
ASSTGSHGYYNEQF
>TRBJ2-5|TRBV7-2|NA|NA
ASSLWGAQETQY
>TRBJ2-4|TRBV5-4|NA|NA
ASSYGGRVAKNIQY
>TRBJ1-2|TRBV18|NA|NA
ASSSYPGAISQGYT
>TRBJ2-2|TRBV9|TRBD2|once
ASSASGTSPAGELF
>TRBJ1-1|TRBV7-9|NA|NA
ASSPGDPSDTEAF
>TRBJ1-1|TRBV29-1|NA|NA
SVGLGGTEAF
>TRBJ2-1|TRBV5-1|NA|NA
ASSSSPVSYNEQF
>TRBJ2-2|TRBV5-4|NA|NA
ASSRRGLNTGELF
>TRBJ1-2|TRBV7-9|TRBD1|once
ASSFTGQGAGYT
>TRBJ2-1|TRBV7-6|NA|NA
ASSPGERWNEQF
>TRBJ2-1|TRBV4-3|NA|NA
ASSQSYGGGYNEQF
>TRBJ2-3|TRBV10-3|TRBD1|NA
AISDWTGPRDTQY
>TRBJ2-3|TRBV4-1|TRBD2|NA
ASSHSGGVLSTDTQY
>TRBJ2-2|TRBV14|NA|NA
ASSQANTGELF
>TRBJ2-6|TRBV5-1|NA|NA
ASSLVFSGANVLT
>TRBJ1-5|TRBV10-3|TRBD1|NA
AISAGTGISWQPQH
>TRBJ1-4|TRBV2|TRBD1|NA
ASSSDRGWEKLF
>TRBJ1-2|TRBV7-9|NA|NA
ASSVDLNYGYT